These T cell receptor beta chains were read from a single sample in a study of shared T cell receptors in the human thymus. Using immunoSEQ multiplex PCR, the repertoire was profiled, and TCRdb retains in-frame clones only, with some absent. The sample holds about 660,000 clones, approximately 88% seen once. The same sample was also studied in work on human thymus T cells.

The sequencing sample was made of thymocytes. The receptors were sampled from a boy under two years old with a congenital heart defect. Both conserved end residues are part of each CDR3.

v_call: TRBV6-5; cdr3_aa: CASRRRTSGYNEQFF
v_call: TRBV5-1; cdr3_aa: CASSSAGTYGYTF
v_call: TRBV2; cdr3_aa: CASSTSGRTNEQFF
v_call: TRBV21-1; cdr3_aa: CASSKASIGNQPQHF
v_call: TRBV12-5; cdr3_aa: CASGRGTPNSNQPQHF
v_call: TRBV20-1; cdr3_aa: CSVSEQYF
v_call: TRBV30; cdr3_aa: CAWRAPLTSGSENEQFF
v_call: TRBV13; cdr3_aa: CASSPPPTFSSYEQYF
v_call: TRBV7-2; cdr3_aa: CASSLGTSGSHEQFF
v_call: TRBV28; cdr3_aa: CASSFPASGSVRADTQYF
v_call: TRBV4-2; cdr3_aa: CASSQPGLAANEQFF